This T cell receptor (beta chain) is from a study of T cells in Graves' hyperthyroidism and ophthalmopathy. Germline values: CDR1 MGHDK, CDR2 SYGVNS. CDR3 size: 17 residues. Losses at the gene ends were 1 base for V and 0 bases for J; bases not matched to a gene: 4. Study-level results: Most clonotypes expanded in thyroid above 0.001 were likewise present in blood.

Concerning this clonotype: The target antigen is unknown.

Amplification yielded TCR beta CDR3 regions, with RNA transcripts as the source. The TCR CDR3 first-round RT-PCR relied on the HTBI primer set. TCRdb re-analysed the multiplex PCR reads in MiXCR, keeping a single row per CDR3 protein. The sample comprises approximately 410,000 distinct CDR3 sequences, roughly 15% of which are singletons, and less than 6.5% rests with the top ten. This TCR derives from a woman aged 18-30 years with Graves' hyperthyroidism. The sequencing sample was made of blood. The chain couples TRBV25-1 to TRBJ2-3, with TRBD2 matching over 10 bases. The DNA for the CDR3 is TGTGCCAGCAGTGAATGGCCTAGCGGGAGTAGCACAGATACGCAGTATTTT. Residues: CASSEWPSGSSTDTQYF.